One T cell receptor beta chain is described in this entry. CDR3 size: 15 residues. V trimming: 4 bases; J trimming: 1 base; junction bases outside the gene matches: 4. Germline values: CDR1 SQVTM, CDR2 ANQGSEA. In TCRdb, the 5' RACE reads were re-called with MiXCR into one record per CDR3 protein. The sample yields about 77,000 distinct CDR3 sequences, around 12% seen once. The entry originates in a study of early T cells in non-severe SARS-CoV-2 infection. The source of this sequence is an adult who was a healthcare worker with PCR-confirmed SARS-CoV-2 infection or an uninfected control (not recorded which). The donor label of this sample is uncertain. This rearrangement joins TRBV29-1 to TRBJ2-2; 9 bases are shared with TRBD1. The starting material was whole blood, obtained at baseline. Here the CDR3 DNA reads TGCAGCGTTGTGGCGGGACAGGGGAACACCGGGGAGCTGTTTTTT. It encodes CSVVAGQGNTGELFF.